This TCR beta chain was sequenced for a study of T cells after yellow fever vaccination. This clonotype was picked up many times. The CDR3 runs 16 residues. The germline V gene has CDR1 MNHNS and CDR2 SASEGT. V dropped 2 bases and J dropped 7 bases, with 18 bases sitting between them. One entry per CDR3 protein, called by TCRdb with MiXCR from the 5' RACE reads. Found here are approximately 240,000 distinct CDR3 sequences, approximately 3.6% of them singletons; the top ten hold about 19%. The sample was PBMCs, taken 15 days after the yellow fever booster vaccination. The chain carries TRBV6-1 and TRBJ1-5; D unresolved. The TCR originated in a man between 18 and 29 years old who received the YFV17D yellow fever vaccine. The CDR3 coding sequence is TGTGCCAGCAGTGAACCCCCTGGCCCCGGAGGACAGCCCCAGCATTTT. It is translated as CASSEPPGPGGQPQHF.